This T cell receptor (beta chain) was documented in a study of blood T cells in healthy people across ages. Sample-barcoded 5' priming and a J-beta primer mix drove a second PCR of roughly 7 to 11 cycles. Every cDNA was tagged by a template-switch adaptor with 12 random nucleotides. Using its own MiXCR run on the 5' RACE reads, TCRdb lists one record per CDR3 protein. This sample has 500,000 to 550,000 distinct CDR3 sequences, with 24% found just once. Broader study findings: Long-lived donors carried more naive CD4+ cells and greater diversity than aged donors.

A note on this clonotype: What it recognizes is unknown.

These sequences were also reported in another study, on T cells of mothers and their children.

The receptor's source is a boy between 10 and 17 years old in good health. The sequenced sample consisted of blood.

The CDR3 sequence is CASSRPLGLAGNSSSYNEQFF. CDR3 nucleotide sequence: TGTGCCAGCAGTCGCCCGCTCGGACTAGCGGGAAACTCCAGCTCCTACAATGAGCAGTTCTTC. The chain recombines TRBV28 with TRBJ2-1; 12 bases fit TRBD2. The CDR3 totals 21 residues. Germline values: CDR1 MDHEN, CDR2 SYDVKM. The V and J ends lost 5 bases and 0 bases, in that order; junction bases with no gene match: 17. The full variable domain, in which reference TRBV28 and TRBJ2-1 provide the parts outside the CDR3, is DVKVTQSSRYLVKRTGEKVFLECVQDMDHENMFWYRQDPGLGLRLIYFSYDVKMKEKGDIPEGYSVSREKKERFSLILESASTNQTSMYLCASSRPLGLAGNSSSYNEQFFGPGTRLTVL.